This T cell receptor beta chain was identified during a study of early T cells in non-severe SARS-CoV-2 infection. Attachment of unique molecular identifiers was made to individual cDNA molecules. In TCRdb, the 5' RACE reads were re-called with MiXCR into one record per CDR3 protein. The sample lists under 65,000 distinct CDR3 sequences; roughly 10% were seen once. Trimming cost V 2 bases and J 4 bases, with 15 bases left between them. The germline gives CDR1 MGHRA, CDR2 YSYEKL. CDR3 size: 16 residues. This clonotype has ten or more counts. This sequence was found in an adult who was a healthcare worker with PCR-confirmed SARS-CoV-2 infection or an uninfected control (not recorded which). The chain employs TRBV4-1 and TRBJ2-1; D may match TRBD1 or TRBD2 (5 bases each). The sequenced sample was whole blood. The DNA of the CDR3 is TGCGCCAGCAGCCAAACCATCGGGACGGCTTACAATGAGCAGTTCTTC. Its translation is CASSQTIGTAYNEQFF.